This TCR beta chain was profiled in a study of CD8+CD57+ T cells in acquired aplastic anemia (dated by TCRdb to the late 2010s). The study in broad terms: On average, sorted CD4+ and CD8+ cells yielded around 3.4 ug of extracted DNA, with a range of about 0.19 to 30 ug. Mean read counts for healthy donor samples were about 10 million for CD4+ cells and about 12 million for CD8+ cells.

Genomic DNA was used as template for profiling of TCR beta VDJ combinations and CDR3 sequences. An Illumina HiSeq 2000 was the platform used for TCR repertoire sequencing. Turning to the authors' computational methods: TRBV/TRBJ rearrangement plots, CDR3 size and DJ length profiles, and Simpson's diversity index were used to assess repertoires. The most abundant DNA sequence in the deep sequencing data was taken as the immunodominant clone. CDR3 amino acid sequences were screened for sharing across subjects and were compared with published repertoires and the VDJdb database. The public reads were reprocessed in TCRdb via fastp at Q25 and MiXCR, keeping in-frame beta chains. Rows with a matching CDR3 protein are joined into one entry that keeps the most common DNA and genes. These V and J calls are TCRdb output, not the study's own analysis. This sample gives around 180,000 distinct CDR3 sequences in total; 55% to 80% of them show up just once. Jointly, the top ten make up about 50% of the sample.

Findings and caveats that apply to the study as a whole: Although around 30 CD8+ CDR3 sequences were shared by patients and controls, these sequences appeared highly expressed in patients and within the immunodominant clones of patients. Between patients and healthy controls, no significant difference in CD8+ Simpson's diversity was found (P=0.060).

This clonotype was picked up many times. Its antigen remains unidentified. Base qualities are not at hand, and no much larger clone is one base apart. In this study, sorted CD4+ and CD8+ T cells from the blood of healthy subjects and of severe aplastic anemia patients had their TCR repertoires deep-sequenced. Ficoll-Paque density gradient centrifugation was used to isolate peripheral blood mononuclear cells. Before DNA extraction, CD4+ and CD8+ T cells were sorted by FACS or by magnetic beads. The sequence came from a human donor in good health. Sequencing used sorted CD4+, CD8+, or CD8+CD57+ T cells (not recorded which) from PBMCs.

The sequenced DNA is TGTGCCAGCAGTGAAGCCGGGACAGGCTCCTACGAGCAGTACTTC. Its translation is CASSEAGTGSYEQYF. Recombination linked TRBV6-1 to TRBJ2-7; 8 central bases correspond to TRBD1. Taken from cysteine to phenylalanine, the CDR3 has 15 residues. Only the CDR3 portion is preserved as DNA: 45 bases, with reading frame beginning at the first base. Sequences MNHNS (CDR1) and SASEGT (CDR2) are obtained from the germline V gene. V ends up 0 bases short and J 0 bases short, with an unmatched junction base count of 1.